The 16 T cell receptor beta chains listed next were all sequenced from one sample in a study of T-cell memory formation after mild COVID-19. TCRdb redid the calling of the 5' RACE reads with MiXCR, one entry per CDR3 protein. The sample records some 150,000 distinct CDR3 sequences, approximately 21% being singletons. The source material was PBMCs or a T cell subset sorted from them (not recorded which). These receptors all stem from an adult woman who had mild COVID-19 (a few samples of this study predate the infection). Cell type and time point are not known.

There are a few counts of this clonotype. The chain employs TRBV5-1 and TRBJ2-1, with unresolved D. The CDR3 loop spans 14 amino acids. V was shortened by 2 bases and J by 10 bases, with 16 bases between the two germline ends. Germline lookup yields CDR1 SGHRS and CDR2 YFSETQ. CDR3 sequence reads: CASSLVTELYEQFF. As DNA, the CDR3 is TGCGCCAGCAGCTTAGTAACGGAGCTCTACGAGCAGTTCTTC.

This clonotype occurred a few times. This rearrangement joins TRBV6-2 or TRBV6-3 to TRBJ2-5; 8 positions agree with TRBD1. Germline lookup yields CDR1 MNHEY and CDR2 SVGEGT. J lost 6 bases, V lost 5 bases, and 11 bases had no gene match. CDR3 length: 15 amino acids. CDR3 sequence (DNA): TGTGCCAGCAGTCGCTGGACAGGGAATAGGAAGACCCAGTACTTC. Translation: CASSRWTGNRKTQYF.

This clonotype was seen a handful of times. V and J are TRBV25-1 and TRBJ2-7, with 8 bases matching TRBD1. Losses at the gene ends were 6 bases for V and 2 bases for J; bases not matched to a gene: 9. The CDR3 totals 15 residues. CDR1 and CDR2 from the germline V gene are MGHDK and SYGVNS. CDR3 residues: CASSPRDRSPYEQYF. CDR3 nucleotides: TGTGCCAGCAGCCCCCGGGACAGGTCCCCCTACGAGCAGTACTTC.

The genes are TRBV12-3 or TRBV12-4 and TRBJ1-2; D unclear. Between the trimmed V and J ends, which lost 5 bases and 6 bases, there was a span of 19 bases. The CDR3 totals 15 residues. Here the CDR3 DNA reads TGTGCCAGCAGTCCCCAAGACGGAGACATAAATGGCTACACCTTC. Its protein is CASSPQDGDINGYTF.

This clonotype appeared many times. The chain recombines TRBV2 with TRBJ1-5; tentatively, D is TRBD1 (5 bases). CDR3 length equals 13 residues. Deletions cut 10 bases from V and 1 base from J, with 11 bases between. CDR1 is SNHLY and CDR2 is FYNNEI in the germline V gene. CDR3 DNA sequence: TGTGCCAAGGGGCTTGGGAGCAATCAGCCCCAGCATTTT. This encodes CAKGLGSNQPQHF.

The V call is TRBV5-1, the J call TRBJ2-7; 8 bases match TRBD1. The CDR3 spans 14 residues. With 4 bases clipped from V and 5 bases from J, the junction kept 8 bases outside the gene matches. In germline, CDR1 is SGHRS, CDR2 YFSETQ. The CDR3 region is CASSQDRETHEQYF. CDR3 DNA sequence: TGCGCCAGCAGCCAGGACAGGGAAACCCACGAGCAGTACTTC. Full variable domain (outside the CDR3, taken from reference TRBV5-1 and TRBJ2-7): KAGVTQTPRYLIKTRGQQVTLSCSPISGHRSVSWYQQTPGQGLQFLFEYFSETQRNKGNFPGRFSGRQFSNSRSEMNVSTLELGDSALYLCASSQDRETHEQYFGPGTRLTVT.

The rearrangement uses TRBV10-3 and TRBJ2-3, with 13 bases fitting TRBD2. Germline CDR1 reads ENHRY; CDR2 reads SYGVKD. V was clipped by 6 bases and J by 3 bases; unmatched bases: 3. The CDR3 covers 15 residues. The CDR3 is CAISGTSGITDTQYF. CDR3 nucleotides: TGTGCCATCAGCGGGACTAGCGGGATTACAGATACGCAGTATTTT.

This clonotype was recorded once. J is TRBJ1-5 and V is TRBV7-2; perhaps TRBD1 as D (5 bases). CDR1 and CDR2 from the germline V gene are SGHTA and FQGNSA. The CDR3 contains 15 residues. V was pared by 5 bases and J by 0 bases, with 11 bases between. The CDR3 DNA sequence: TGTGCCAGCAGCCTCTCAGGGTATAGCAATCAGCCCCAGCATTTT. The encoded protein is CASSLSGYSNQPQHF.

The CDR3 nucleotides read TGTGCCAGCTCATCGACTAGCGGAGAGCAGTACTTC. Translation: CASSSTSGEQYF. The V call is TRBV18, the J call TRBJ2-1, with 9 bases matching TRBD2. The end of the DNA aligns better with TRBJ2-7, so the J call may be wrong. Germline CDR1 is KGHSH and CDR2 is LQKENI. The length of the CDR3 is 12 residues.

The chain uses TRBV7-6 and TRBJ2-3; no firm D call. The CDR3 runs to 13 residues. Germline lookup yields CDR1 SGHVS and CDR2 FNYEAQ. Trimming took off 2 bases at V and 6 bases at J, with 9 bases between the two ends. This chain's CDR3 is CASSLSSFDTQYF. The CDR3 DNA sequence: TGTGCCAGCAGCTTAAGTAGCTTTGATACGCAGTATTTT.

The table lists this clonotype with a count of one. The chain is built from TRBV9 and TRBJ1-5; D gene uncertain. The CDR3 runs to 16 residues. Trimming cost V 0 bases and J 3 bases, with 13 bases left between them. Germline CDR1 is SGDLS and CDR2 is YYNGEE. The CDR3 DNA is TGTGCCAGCAGCGTAGACCCAGGAACTTCCAATCAGCCCCAGCATTTT. Translated, it gives CASSVDPGTSNQPQHF. The full variable domain, in which reference TRBV9 and TRBJ1-5 provide the parts outside the CDR3, is DSGVTQTPKHLITATGQRVTLRCSPRSGDLSVYWYQQSLDQGLQFLIQYYNGEERAKGNILERFSAQQFPDLHSELNLSSLELGDSALYFCASSVDPGTSNQPQHFGDGTRLSIL.

This clonotype turned up a few times. The rearrangement joins TRBV18 to TRBJ2-3, with D possibly TRBD1 on 6 matching bases. The CDR3 is made up of 15 amino acids. V was trimmed by 3 bases and J by 2 bases, leaving 12 bases between them. The V gene's germline CDR1 is KGHSH and CDR2 LQKENI. Written as DNA, the CDR3 is TGTGCCAGCTCACCTGACAGGCCACCCACAGATACGCAGTATTTT. This sequence encodes CASSPDRPPTDTQYF.

This chain joins TRBV5-4 and TRBJ2-1; 9 nucleotides align to TRBD2. The junction had 9 bases not matched to a gene; V was cut back by 4 bases and J by 4 bases. This CDR3 is 16 amino acids long. Germline V gene lookup returns CDR1 SGHNT and CDR2 YYREEE (reference sequence). As DNA, the CDR3 is TGTGCCAGCAGCGAAGGAGCTAGCGGGGCGTACAATGAGCAGTTCTTC. Protein sequence: CASSEGASGAYNEQFF. The entire variable domain, with the rest obtained from reference TRBV5-4 and TRBJ2-1, is as follows: ETGVTQSPTHLIKTRGQQVTLRCSSQSGHNTVSWYQQALGQGPQFIFQYYREEENGRGNFPPRFSGLQFPNYSSELNVNALELDDSALYLCASSEGASGAYNEQFFGPGTRLTVL.

The chain carries TRBV18 and TRBJ2-7, with TRBD1 matching over 8 bases. The CDR3 spans 15 residues. In germline, CDR1 is KGHSH, CDR2 LQKENI. The J segment lost 0 bases and the V segment lost 3 bases, leaving 4 bases of the junction unmatched. CDR3 nucleotides: TGTGCCAGCTCACCCGGGACAGGAGTCTCCTACGAGCAGTACTTC. It specifies CASSPGTGVSYEQYF.

This clonotype was seen more than once but under ten times. This chain connects TRBV4-2 to TRBJ2-5; TRBD1 matches at 9 bases. CDR1 is LGHNA, CDR2 YNFKEQ, per germline. J gave up 2 bases and V 5 bases, and 6 bases lay outside the gene matches. The CDR3 consists of 15 residues. The CDR3 sequence is CASSKTGGGQETQYF. The CDR3 DNA follows: TGTGCCAGCAGCAAGACAGGGGGGGGTCAAGAGACCCAGTACTTC.

This clonotype was seen only a few times. In DNA, the CDR3 is TGTGCCAGCAGTTTAGGAGGAGGGGTTCGCTCCTACAATGAGCAGTTCTTC. This gives the protein CASSLGGGVRSYNEQFF. V gene TRBV12-3 or TRBV12-4 combines with J gene TRBJ2-1, with D possibly TRBD2 on 6 matching bases. Trimming stripped 1 base from V and 0 bases from J, with 13 bases between. The CDR3 totals 17 residues.